The 27 T cell receptor beta chains listed next were all sequenced from one sample in a study of T cell repertoires in cytomegalovirus infection (dated by TCRdb to about 2019). Sequencer: Illumina HiSeq 1500. TCRdb trimmed the raw reads at Q25, called clones with MiXCR and kept productive beta chains. One record per CDR3 amino acid sequence lists the most common genes and DNA. Recorded for this sample are 350,000 to 500,000 distinct CDR3 sequences; roughly 31% of them occurred a single time. The top ten constitute roughly an eighth of the sample. Sequenced material: PBMCs. The source of these receptors is a human donor in good health (CMV status not recorded). Some clones in this sample may be carry-over from other donors' samples.

V and J are TRBV6-1 and TRBJ2-1, with TRBD2 as a possible D gene (6 bases). Germline CDR1 MNHNS, CDR2 SASEGT. This CDR3 has 14 residues. The V gene lost 10 bases and the J gene lost 4 bases, with 17 bases spanning the gap. DNA of the CDR3: TGTGCCACCAGCGGAGCGGGTATATACAATGAGCAGTTCTTC. Translating gives CATSGAGIYNEQFF.

J is TRBJ1-2 and V is TRBV28; TRBD1 agrees at 10 bases. After removal of 2 bases from V and 1 base from J, the junction contained 4 bases not matched to a gene. CDR3 length: 16 amino acids. Germline CDR1 MDHEN, CDR2 SYDVKM. CDR3 DNA sequence: TGTGCCAGCAGTTTAAAGGGACAGGGGATTAACTATGGCTACACCTTC. This gives the protein CASSLKGQGINYGYTF.

This rearrangement joins TRBV29-1 to TRBJ1-5; D remains ambiguous. V lost 6 bases, J lost 3 bases, and 9 bases lay in between. Germline V lookup: CDR1 SQVTM, CDR2 ANQGSEA. The CDR3 sequence is 12 residues long. The CDR3 nucleotides read TGCAGCGTCCAGGAAGCCAATCAGCCCCAGCATTTT. It specifies CSVQEANQPQHF. The full variable domain, with the rest looked up from reference TRBV29-1 and TRBJ1-5, is SAVISQKPSRDICQRGTSLTIQCQVDSQVTMMFWYRQQPGQSLTLIATANQGSEATYESGFVIDKFPISRPNLTFSTLTVSNMSPEDSSIYLCSVQEANQPQHFGDGTRLSIL.

In this sample, this clonotype turned up a few times. The rearrangement joins TRBV2 to TRBJ2-5, with a possible D match to TRBD1 (5 bases). The germline V gene encodes CDR1 SNHLY and CDR2 FYNNEI. CDR3 size: 14 residues. V lost 6 bases and J 4 bases, leaving 15 bases between the germline ends. The CDR3 DNA follows: TGTGCCAGCAGCGGCCACCAGGGTACAGAGACCCAGTACTTC. Protein: CASSGHQGTETQYF.

The CDR3 DNA sequence: TGCGCCAGCAGCCAAGACCCCGGGGCTAGCGGGGGGCTGAGCTCTGGGGCCAACGTCCTGACTTTC. Translated, it gives CASSQDPGASGGLSSGANVLTF. The J gene is TRBJ2-6, the V gene TRBV4-3; the match to TRBD2 covers 11 bases. CDR3 length: 22 residues. CDR1 is LGHNA, CDR2 YSLEER, per germline. V was pared by 0 bases and J by 0 bases, with 13 bases of the junction left unmatched.

The sample holds a few counts of this clonotype. The rearrangement uses TRBV2 and TRBJ1-1; 9 bases align to TRBD1. The CDR3 consists of 14 residues. Germline values: CDR1 SNHLY, CDR2 FYNNEI. Trimming removed 6 bases from V and 4 bases from J; junction bases left unmatched: 6. The CDR3 is CASRDRGGTTEAFF. CDR3 coding DNA: TGTGCCAGCAGAGACAGGGGGGGGACCACTGAAGCTTTCTTT.

This clonotype has only a few counts. This chain links TRBV7-3 with TRBJ1-1; D perhaps matches TRBD1 (6 bases). The CDR3 loop spans 15 amino acids. CDR1 and CDR2 from the germline V gene are SGHTA and FQGTGA. Trimming pared 1 base from V and 2 bases from J, leaving 11 bases between. The CDR3 bases are TGTGCCAGCAGCTTAAGAGGGACACCTAACACTGAAGCTTTCTTT. Residues: CASSLRGTPNTEAFF.

A word on this clonotype: This may be a read error, as it is one base from a much larger clone. The chain couples TRBV12-3 or TRBV12-4 to TRBJ2-7, with TRBD1 matching 9 bases. This CDR3 contains 17 residues. V was clipped by 6 bases and J by 5 bases; unmatched bases: 17. The CDR3 coding sequence is TGTGCCAGCAGCATCCAAAAGCCGGGACAGGGTTTCCACGAGCAGTACTTC. Encoded protein: CASSIQKPGQGFHEQYF.

Only a few counts were recorded for this clonotype. The V call is TRBV14, the J call TRBJ2-7, with 7 bases that match TRBD2. With 2 bases clipped from V and 7 bases from J, the junction kept 14 bases outside the gene matches. CDR1 is SGHDN and CDR2 is FVKESK in the germline V gene. This CDR3 region has 16 residues. This CDR3 is CASSQFERGNLWEQYF. In DNA form, the CDR3 reads TGTGCCAGCAGCCAATTCGAGCGGGGCAACCTCTGGGAGCAGTACTTC. Based on the CDR3 plus reference TRBV14 and TRBJ2-7, the full variable domain is EAGVTQFPSHSVIEKGQTVTLRCDPISGHDNLYWYRRVMGKEIKFLLHFVKESKQDESGMPNNRFLAERTGGTYSTLKVQPAELEDSGVYFCASSQFERGNLWEQYFGPGTRLTVT.

Only a few counts were recorded for this clonotype. The CDR3 loop reads CATSDRLSGNQPQHF. The CDR3 DNA sequence: TGTGCCACCAGTGATCGGCTTAGTGGCAATCAGCCCCAGCATTTT. V usage is TRBV24-1 and J usage is TRBJ1-5; no definite D call. The CDR3 loop spans 15 amino acids. Germline V gene data show CDR1 as KGHDR and CDR2 as SFDVKD. V lost 3 bases and J 2 bases, leaving 10 bases between the germline ends.

The chain links TRBV7-6 to TRBJ1-6; D possibly corresponds to TRBD1 (5 bases). Germline CDR1 SGHVS, CDR2 FNYEAQ. Trimming shortened V by 3 bases and J by 6 bases, and 15 bases separated the two germline ends. CDR3 size: 16 residues. The CDR3 DNA follows: TGTGCCAGCAGCTTGGGGGGGGGAGAGGGTAATTCACCCCTCCACTTT. Amino acids: CASSLGGGEGNSPLHF.

The rearrangement joins TRBV11-3 to TRBJ2-1, with 8 bases aligning to TRBD1. The CDR3 is 13 amino acids. In germline, CDR1 is SGHNT, CDR2 YENEEA. Trimming took 2 bases from V and 9 from J; bases not matched to a gene: 3. The CDR3 sequence: CASSLRGQAEQFF. CDR3 in DNA: TGTGCCAGCAGCTTAAGGGGACAGGCTGAGCAGTTCTTC.

This clonotype has a count of ten or more. DNA of the CDR3: TGTGCCAGCAGGGACAGGGGGGCAAGTGATGAGCAGTTCTTC. This encodes CASRDRGASDEQFF. V is TRBV6-1 and J is TRBJ2-1; 10 bases are shared with TRBD1. There are 14 residues in the CDR3. V gave up 6 bases and J gave up 8 bases; unmatched junction bases: 7. Germline values: CDR1 MNHNS, CDR2 SASEGT.

There are a few counts of this clonotype. V usage is TRBV7-8 and J usage is TRBJ1-1; TRBD1 is a possible D gene (5 bases). CDR3 length: 16 amino acids. V lost 5 bases and J lost 0, with 16 bases in between. Germline CDR1 and CDR2: SGHVS and FQNEAQ. The CDR3 here is CASSRWGRGMNTEAFF. The CDR3 DNA reads TGTGCCAGCAGCCGTTGGGGGAGGGGCATGAACACTGAAGCTTTCTTT.

The rearrangement uses TRBV5-1 and TRBJ2-2, with D perhaps TRBD1 (6 bases). Germline CDR1 and CDR2: SGHRS and YFSETQ. This CDR3 is built from 17 residues. Trimming cost V 1 base and J 0 bases, with 13 bases left between them. Here the CDR3 DNA reads TGCGCCAGCAGCTTGTACCCCCAGGGGTCGAACACCGGGGAGCTGTTTTTT. Its protein product is CASSLYPQGSNTGELFF.

This rearrangement joins TRBV6-2 or TRBV6-3 to TRBJ2-5, with D perhaps given as TRBD1 or TRBD2 (7 bases each). V was trimmed by 6 bases and J by 0 bases, leaving 14 bases between them. The CDR3 extends over 15 amino acids. Germline lookup yields CDR1 MNHEY and CDR2 SVGEGT. The CDR3 is CASRPRGGNQETQYF. For the CDR3, the DNA is TGTGCCAGCAGACCCAGGGGGGGGAACCAAGAGACCCAGTACTTC.

This clonotype was found many times. The chain combines TRBV25-1 with TRBJ1-5, with a weak D call TRBD1 (5 bases). CDR3 size: 14 residues. Per germline, CDR1 MGHDK and CDR2 SYGVNS. V lost 2 bases and J 10 bases, leaving 15 bases between the germline ends. The CDR3 region is CASSEGGQPLPQHF. The CDR3 region has the DNA TGTGCCAGCAGTGAAGGAGGACAACCCCTTCCCCAGCATTTT.

Turning to this clonotype: One end of the junction varies from germline; a read error may be responsible. The chain recombines TRBV19 with TRBJ1-2, with a possible D match to TRBD1 (6 bases). This CDR3 contains 15 residues. The germline CDR1 and CDR2 sequences are LNHDA and SQIVND (reference sequence). The CDR3 protein is CASTNPRTANYCYTF. The DNA for the CDR3 is TGTGCCAGTACCAACCCTCGGACAGCTAACTATTGCTACACCTTC.

This clonotype was recorded once. Given a much more abundant clone one base away, this may be a read error. Since no conserved phenylalanine or tryptophan closes the CDR3, a read error is the likely cause. J is TRBJ1-5 and V is TRBV6-1; tentative D call: TRBD1 (5 bases). Trimming shortened V by 7 bases and J by 6 bases, and 16 bases separated the two germline ends. The CDR3 is 14 amino acids. Germline V gene sequence: CDR1 MNHNS, CDR2 SASEGT. The CDR3 reads CASMVGGVGQPQHC. The DNA of the CDR3 is TGTGCCAGCATGGTGGGAGGGGTCGGTCAGCCCCAGCATTGT.

For this clonotype: This could be a read error, since a much larger clone is one nucleotide away. The CDR3 loop is CASSPPLGGAGYGYTF. The CDR3 DNA follows: TGTGCCAGTAGTCCCCCGCTAGGGGGCGCGGGCTATGGCTACACCTTC. The chain joins TRBV19 to TRBJ1-2, with 7 bases that match TRBD1. V trimming: 5 bases; J trimming: 4 bases; junction bases outside the gene matches: 13. The V gene's germline CDR1 is LNHDA and CDR2 SQIVND (reference sequence). The CDR3 covers 16 residues.

This sequence joins TRBV10-3 and TRBJ1-3; D is ambiguous. V lost 3 bases to trimming and J lost 4 bases, with 16 bases between them. This CDR3 spans 16 amino acids. Germline loops: CDR1 ENHRY, CDR2 SYGVKD. The CDR3 nucleotides read TGTGCCATCAGTGATCGCGGCCCCGTCTCCGGAAACACCATATATTTT. It encodes CAISDRGPVSGNTIYF.

This chain connects TRBV7-6 to TRBJ1-1; the D is unclear. The CDR3 length is 12 residues. Germline loops: CDR1 SGHVS, CDR2 FNYEAQ. The V and J ends lost 4 bases and 7 bases respectively, with 10 bases between them. In nucleotides, the CDR3 is TGTGCCAGCAGCTCCGGGAGGAATGAAGCTTTCTTT. It translates to CASSSGRNEAFF.

The table lists this clonotype with a few counts. The CDR3 DNA is TGTGCCAGCAGTGAAGCGCTTCGGGGACAGAGCGAGCAGTACTTC. The encoded protein is CASSEALRGQSEQYF. V and J are TRBV2 and TRBJ2-7; 7 bases map to TRBD1. The CDR3 is 15 residues long. Germline V gives CDR1 SNHLY, CDR2 FYNNEI. The ends lost 0 bases at V and 6 bases at J; junction bases unmatched: 8.

About this clonotype: As the CDR3 is not closed by the conserved phenylalanine or tryptophan, this likely results from a read error. The limits of the CDR3 on the DNA are not certain, so only TCRdb's listed CDR3 is given. This CDR3 is CASSPGQGTGTESFI. V is TRBV7-9 and J is TRBJ1-1; the D segment call TRBD1 is taken from the table without a DNA check. The length of the CDR3 is 15 amino acids, counting both ends. Germline-derived CDR1 and CDR2 are SEHNR and FQNEAQ (reference sequence).

This clonotype was detected only a few times. The gene calls are TRBV7-8 and TRBJ1-1; 8 bases align to TRBD1. This CDR3 has 17 amino acids. J gave up 7 bases and V 2 bases, and 15 bases lay outside the gene matches. Germline V gene sequence: CDR1 SGHVS, CDR2 FQNEAQ. The CDR3 DNA is TGTGCCAGCAGCTTACAAGGGACAGGCCTTCTTCGAGGTGAAGCTTTCTTT. Its translation: CASSLQGTGLLRGEAFF.

The chain uses TRBV2 and TRBJ2-6, with D hard to call. CDR1 SNHLY and CDR2 FYNNEI come from the germline V gene. This CDR3 spans 15 amino acids. Trimming removed 4 bases from V and 7 bases from J, with 14 bases in between. The CDR3 coding sequence is TGTGCCAGCAGTGGGCTAGGTTTAGGAGCCAACGTCCTGACTTTC. Residues: CASSGLGLGANVLTF. Full variable domain (outside the CDR3, taken from reference TRBV2 and TRBJ2-6): EPEVTQTPSHQVTQMGQEVILRCVPISNHLYFYWYRQILGQKVEFLVSFYNNEISEKSEIFDDQFSVERPDGSNFTLKIRSTKLEDSAMYFCASSGLGLGANVLTFGAGSRLTVL.

This chain uses TRBV11-2 with TRBJ1-1; D remains unclear. This CDR3 region has 13 residues. Trimming took off 4 bases at V and 0 bases at J, with 6 bases between the two ends. Per the germline V gene, CDR1 is SGHAT and CDR2 is FQNNGV. CDR3 bases: TGTGCCAGCAGCTGGTCAGTGAACACTGAAGCTTTCTTT. The encoded protein is CASSWSVNTEAFF.